These 19 T cell receptor beta chains originate from one sample sequenced in a study of T cells in localized non-small cell lung cancer. Assay: immunoSEQ multiplex PCR; the TCRdb copy retains only in-frame clones and omits some. The sample holds around 83,000 clones; around 80% are singletons and the top ten take 19%. The sequenced sample was PBMCs, obtained before any cancer treatment. These receptors were taken from a man aged 40-75 years with stage II squamous cell lung carcinoma.

The rearrangement uses TRBV7-6 and TRBJ2-5, with 7 bases fitting TRBD1. The V gene end was trimmed by 5 bases and the J gene end by 4 bases; junction bases not matched to a gene: 7. The CDR3 sequence is 14 residues long. Germline V lookup: CDR1 SGHVS, CDR2 FNYEAQ. The CDR3 DNA sequence: TGTGCCAGCAGCCTGACAGGGTTGGGAGAGACCCAGTACTTC. It codes for CASSLTGLGETQYF.

This clone was seen just once. The rearrangement links TRBV27 to TRBJ1-1, with a possible D match to TRBD1 (5 bases). This CDR3 spans 15 amino acids. Trimming cost V 2 bases and J 7 bases, with 17 bases left between them. Per germline, CDR1 MNHEY and CDR2 SMNVEV (reference sequence). CDR3 sequence (DNA): TGTGCCAGCAGTTTAGAGGGGCTGGATGAGAGTGAAGCTTTCTTT. Its protein product is CASSLEGLDESEAFF.

This clone was counted only a few times. The rearrangement uses TRBV7-3 and TRBJ1-2; 8 positions match TRBD1. The CDR3 is 14 amino acids. The ends lost 5 bases at V and 8 bases at J; junction bases unmatched: 10. Germline loops: CDR1 SGHTA, CDR2 FQGTGA. The chain's CDR3 is CASSARGRLEGYTF. CDR3 nucleotide sequence: TGTGCCAGCAGCGCCAGGGGGCGACTGGAGGGCTACACCTTC.

The chain uses TRBV27 and TRBJ2-3; 10 bases agree with TRBD2. This CDR3 is 15 amino acids long. Unmatched junction bases numbered 4, after V lost 4 bases and J lost 3 bases. CDR1 and CDR2 from the germline V gene are MNHEY and SMNVEV (reference sequence). The chain's CDR3 is CASSWASGRTDTQYF. The CDR3 bases are TGTGCCAGCAGTTGGGCTAGCGGGAGAACAGATACGCAGTATTTT.

The chain is built from TRBV7-2 and TRBJ1-1, with D maybe TRBD1 (5 bases). The CDR3 extends over 14 amino acids. Germline V lookup: CDR1 SGHTA, CDR2 FQGNSA. Trimming stripped 10 bases from V and 1 base from J, with 16 bases between. The CDR3 nucleotides read TGTGCCACCAATTTAGGGGCGGCGAACACTGAAGCTTTCTTT. It translates to CATNLGAANTEAFF.

As DNA, the CDR3 is TGTGCCAGCAGCTTGCAGGGCACGAACACCGGGGAGCTGTTTTTT. It is translated as CASSLQGTNTGELFF. The chain employs TRBV5-5 and TRBJ2-2; TRBD1 is a possible D gene (5 bases). CDR1 and CDR2 from the germline V gene are SGHKS and YYEKEE (reference sequence). This CDR3 spans 15 amino acids. V lost 1 base and J 0 bases, leaving 7 bases between the germline ends.

The chain employs TRBV7-3 and TRBJ2-3; TRBD2 might be the D (6 bases). CDR3 length: 14 amino acids. CDR1 and CDR2 (germline): SGHTA, FQGTGA. The V end lost 8 bases, the J end lost 6 bases, and 18 bases lay between the germline ends. The CDR3 sequence is CASGRGLGSDTQYF. CDR3 sequence (DNA): TGTGCCAGCGGACGCGGACTCGGGAGTGATACGCAGTATTTT.

This chain joins TRBV15 and TRBJ2-7; D not certain. Trimming pared 0 bases from V and 2 bases from J, leaving 11 bases between. CDR1 LNHNV and CDR2 YYDKDF come from the germline V gene (reference sequence). The CDR3 totals 15 residues. CDR3 sequence (DNA): TGTGCCACCAGCAGAGATGGCTCCTGGGCCTACGAGCAGTACTTC. This gives the protein CATSRDGSWAYEQYF.

The chain combines TRBV7-9 with TRBJ1-4, with D maybe TRBD1 (5 bases). The germline V and J ends were trimmed by 5 bases and 7 bases, with 17 bases remaining between them. This CDR3 has 15 residues. Looked up from germline, CDR1 is SEHNR and CDR2 is FQNEAQ (reference sequence). The CDR3 DNA reads as TGTGCCAGCAGCCCCCGGGACGGCATTATTGAAAAACTGTTTTTT. Translated, it gives CASSPRDGIIEKLFF.

This clone was detected a few times. This chain connects TRBV7-9 to TRBJ2-1; D remains unclear. Germline V gives CDR1 SEHNR, CDR2 FQNEAQ (reference sequence). The CDR3 extends over 13 amino acids. The germline V and J ends were trimmed by 1 base and 6 bases, with 7 bases remaining between them. As DNA, the CDR3 is TGTGCCAGCAGCTTAGGAACCTTCAATGAGCAGTTCTTC. Its protein is CASSLGTFNEQFF.

The chain recombines TRBV18 with TRBJ2-7, with 11 nucleotides matching TRBD1. The germline V gene encodes CDR1 KGHSH and CDR2 LQKENI. The V and J ends lost 3 bases and 4 bases, in that order; junction bases with no gene match: 5. The CDR3 has 15 residues. This CDR3 reads CASSPLGTGGYEQYF. DNA of the CDR3: TGTGCCAGCTCACCGTTAGGGACAGGGGGGTACGAGCAGTACTTC.

The chain joins TRBV7-2 to TRBJ2-5; 11 bases agree with TRBD2. CDR3 size: 15 residues. The germline gives CDR1 SGHTA, CDR2 FQGNSA. Trimming at V came to 6 bases and at J to 2 bases, leaving 5 bases not matched to a gene. The CDR3 sequence is CASRNRLAGQETQYF. The CDR3 nucleotides read TGTGCCAGCAGGAATAGACTAGCGGGGCAAGAGACCCAGTACTTC.

The gene calls are TRBV18 and TRBJ1-2, with D maybe TRBD1 (5 bases). The V end lost 6 bases, the J end lost 8 bases, and 10 bases lay between the germline ends. The CDR3 has 11 residues. Per the germline V gene, CDR1 is KGHSH and CDR2 is LQKENI. CDR3 sequence reads: CASSLGEGYTF. DNA for the CDR3: TGTGCCAGCTCCCTAGGGGAAGGCTACACCTTC. Full variable domain (outside the CDR3, taken from reference TRBV18 and TRBJ1-2): NAGVMQNPRHLVRRRGQEARLRCSPMKGHSHVYWYRQLPEEGLKFMVYLQKENIIDESGMPKERFSAEFPKEGPSILRIQQVVRGDSAAYFCASSLGEGYTFGSGTRLTVV.

The chain couples TRBV28 to TRBJ2-3; D not certain. The V end was cut by 7 bases, the J end by 7 bases, with 21 bases between. This CDR3 comprises 15 residues. CDR1 is MDHEN, CDR2 SYDVKM, per germline. CDR3: CASTPYTGGGHTQYF. Written as DNA, the CDR3 is TGTGCCAGCACTCCTTACACGGGCGGTGGACATACGCAGTATTTT.

V is TRBV27 and J is TRBJ2-1; TRBD2 matches 10 bases. Per the germline V gene, CDR1 is MNHEY and CDR2 is SMNVEV (reference sequence). The CDR3 has 16 amino acids. V shed 2 bases, J shed 7 bases, and the junction held 8 bases outside the gene matches. CDR3 residues: CASSLLAGEKMNEQFF. The CDR3 DNA is TGTGCCAGCAGTTTACTAGCGGGAGAAAAGATGAATGAGCAGTTCTTC.

This clone was seen only a few times. This sequence joins TRBV6-5 and TRBJ1-1; D gene uncertain. Trimming stripped 6 bases from V and 7 bases from J, with 9 bases between. Germline V gene data show CDR1 as MNHEY and CDR2 as SVGAGI. CDR3 length equals 11 residues. CDR3 coding DNA: TGTGCCAGCAGGCACCGGGTTGAAGCTTTCTTT. It encodes CASRHRVEAFF.

V gene TRBV27 combines with J gene TRBJ2-3; no clear D gene. This CDR3 is 11 amino acids long. Trimming cost V 4 bases and J 6 bases, with 5 bases left between them. CDR1 MNHEY and CDR2 SMNVEV come from the germline V gene (reference sequence). CDR3 sequence: CASSSPDTQYF. CDR3 DNA sequence: TGTGCCAGCAGTTCTCCGGATACGCAGTATTTT.

The CDR3 DNA is TGCGCCAGCAGCTCAAGCTTGGGGGGTTCCTATGGCTACACCTTC. It yields the protein CASSSSLGGSYGYTF. The genes are TRBV5-1 and TRBJ1-2, with D perhaps TRBD1 (5 bases). The CDR3 has 15 amino acids. V lost 3 bases and J 4 bases, leaving 16 bases between the germline ends. CDR1 is SGHRS and CDR2 is YFSETQ in the germline V gene.

The genes are TRBV27 and TRBJ2-7; TRBD1 aligns across 11 bases. Trimming cost V 4 bases and J 7 bases; bases outside gene matches: 6. This CDR3 is 14 amino acids long. CDR1 and CDR2 from the germline V gene are MNHEY and SMNVEV (reference sequence). The CDR3 reads CASSWTGGAGEQYF. CDR3 nucleotides: TGTGCCAGCAGTTGGACAGGGGGCGCGGGGGAGCAGTACTTC.